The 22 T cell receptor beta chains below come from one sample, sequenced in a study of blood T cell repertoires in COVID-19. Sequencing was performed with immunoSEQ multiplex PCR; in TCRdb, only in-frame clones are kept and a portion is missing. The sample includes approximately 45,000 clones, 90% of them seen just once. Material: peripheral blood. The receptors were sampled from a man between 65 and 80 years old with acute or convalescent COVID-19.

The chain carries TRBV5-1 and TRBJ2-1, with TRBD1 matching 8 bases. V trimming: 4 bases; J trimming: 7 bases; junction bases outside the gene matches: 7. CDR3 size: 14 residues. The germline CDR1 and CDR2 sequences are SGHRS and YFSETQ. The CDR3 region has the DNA TGCGCCAGCAGCCCAGGGGGACAGGTAAATGAGCAGTTCTTC. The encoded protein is CASSPGGQVNEQFF.

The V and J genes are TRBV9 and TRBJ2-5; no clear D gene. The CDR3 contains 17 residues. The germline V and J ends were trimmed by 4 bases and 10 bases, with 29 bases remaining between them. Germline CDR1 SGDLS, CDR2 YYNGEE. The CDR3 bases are TGTGCCAGCAGCCCCGCGATATCCCCCGGTGCGGATGAAGACCAGTACTTC. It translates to CASSPAISPGADEDQYF.

This CDR3 reads CASSLKGGGATRETQYF. The CDR3 DNA reads as TGTGCCAGCAGTTTAAAAGGCGGGGGGGCCACGAGAGAGACCCAGTACTTC. V gene TRBV27 combines with J gene TRBJ2-5; 9 bases align to TRBD2. There are 17 residues in the CDR3. Germline V lookup: CDR1 MNHEY, CDR2 SMNVEV (reference sequence). With V trimmed by 2 bases and J by 4 bases, 11 bases remained unmatched.

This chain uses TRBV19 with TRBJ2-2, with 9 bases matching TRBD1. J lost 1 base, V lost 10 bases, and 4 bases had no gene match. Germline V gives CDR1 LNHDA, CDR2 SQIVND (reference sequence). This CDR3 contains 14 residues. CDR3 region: CATMGQGNTGELFF. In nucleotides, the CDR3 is TGTGCCACAATGGGACAGGGGAACACCGGGGAGCTGTTTTTT. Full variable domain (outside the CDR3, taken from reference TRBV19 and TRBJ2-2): DGGITQSPKYLFRKEGQNVTLSCEQNLNHDAMYWYRQDPGQGLRLIYYSQIVNDFQKGDIAEGYSVSREKKESFPLTVTSAQKNPTAFYLCATMGQGNTGELFFGEGSRLTVL.

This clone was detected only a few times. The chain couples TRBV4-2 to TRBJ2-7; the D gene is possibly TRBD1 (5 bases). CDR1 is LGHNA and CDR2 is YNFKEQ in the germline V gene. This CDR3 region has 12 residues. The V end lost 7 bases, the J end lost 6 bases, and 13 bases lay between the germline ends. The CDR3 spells CASTLQDTEQYF. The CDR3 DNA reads TGTGCCAGCACCCTCCAGGACACCGAGCAGTACTTC.

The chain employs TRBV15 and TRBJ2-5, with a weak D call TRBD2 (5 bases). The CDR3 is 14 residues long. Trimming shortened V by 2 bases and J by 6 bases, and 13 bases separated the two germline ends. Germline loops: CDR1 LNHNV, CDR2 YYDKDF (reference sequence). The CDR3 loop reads CATSRIDGEKTQYF. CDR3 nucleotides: TGTGCCACCAGCAGAATTGACGGGGAGAAGACCCAGTACTTC.

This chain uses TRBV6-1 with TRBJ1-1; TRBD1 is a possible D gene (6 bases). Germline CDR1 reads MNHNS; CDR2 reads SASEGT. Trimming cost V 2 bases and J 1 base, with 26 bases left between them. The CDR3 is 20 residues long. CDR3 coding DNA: TGTGCCAGCAGTGAAAAGCGGGGCCTACAGGGCCAACCATGGAACACTGAAGCTTTCTTT. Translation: CASSEKRGLQGQPWNTEAFF.

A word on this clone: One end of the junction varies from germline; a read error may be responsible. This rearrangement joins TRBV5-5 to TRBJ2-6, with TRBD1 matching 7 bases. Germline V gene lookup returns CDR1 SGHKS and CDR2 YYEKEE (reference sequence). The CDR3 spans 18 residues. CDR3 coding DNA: TGTGCCAGCATCTTGGGACAGTTCCAATACTCTGGGGCCAACGTCCTGACTTTC. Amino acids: CASILGQFQYSGANVLTF.

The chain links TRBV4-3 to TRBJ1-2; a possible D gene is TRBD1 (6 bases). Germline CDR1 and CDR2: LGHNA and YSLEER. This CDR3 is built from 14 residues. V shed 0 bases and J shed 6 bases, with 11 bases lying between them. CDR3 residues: CASSQEGQRNGYTF. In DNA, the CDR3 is TGCGCCAGCAGCCAAGAAGGACAGCGAAATGGCTACACCTTC.

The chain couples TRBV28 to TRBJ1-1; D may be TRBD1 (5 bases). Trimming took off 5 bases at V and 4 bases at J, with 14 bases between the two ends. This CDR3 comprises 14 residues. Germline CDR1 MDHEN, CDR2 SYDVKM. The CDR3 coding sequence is TGTGCCAGCAGTATCTTCCCCCAGGGCACTGAAGCTTTCTTT. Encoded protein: CASSIFPQGTEAFF.

The CDR3 here is CASSILGQTGGEKLFF. The CDR3 DNA is TGCGCCAGCAGCATCCTCGGACAGACAGGGGGTGAAAAACTGTTTTTT. The gene calls are TRBV5-1 and TRBJ1-4; 9 bases map to TRBD1. This CDR3 spans 16 amino acids. Germline V gene lookup returns CDR1 SGHRS and CDR2 YFSETQ. With 4 bases clipped from V and 7 bases from J, the junction kept 11 bases outside the gene matches.

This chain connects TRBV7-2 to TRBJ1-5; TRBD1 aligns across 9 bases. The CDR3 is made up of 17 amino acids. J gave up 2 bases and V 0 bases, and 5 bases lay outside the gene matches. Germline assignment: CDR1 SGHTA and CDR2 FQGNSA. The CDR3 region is CASSLAGTGLGNQPQHF. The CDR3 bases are TGTGCCAGCAGCTTAGCTGGGACAGGGCTAGGCAATCAGCCCCAGCATTTT.

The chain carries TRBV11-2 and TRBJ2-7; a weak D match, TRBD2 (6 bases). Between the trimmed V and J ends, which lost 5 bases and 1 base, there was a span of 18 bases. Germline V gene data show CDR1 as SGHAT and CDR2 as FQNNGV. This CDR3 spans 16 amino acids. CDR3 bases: TGTGCCAGCAGCCCCGGGGGTGGTCGAAGATCCTACGAGCAGTACTTC. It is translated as CASSPGGGRRSYEQYF.

CDR3 residues: CASSHGRQNTEAFF. The CDR3, as DNA: TGTGCCAGCAGCCATGGCAGGCAGAACACTGAAGCTTTCTTT. This chain connects TRBV16 to TRBJ1-1; no firm D call. From germline, CDR1 is KGHSY and CDR2 FQNENV. Trimming pared 3 bases from V and 1 base from J, leaving 9 bases between. This CDR3 has 14 amino acids.

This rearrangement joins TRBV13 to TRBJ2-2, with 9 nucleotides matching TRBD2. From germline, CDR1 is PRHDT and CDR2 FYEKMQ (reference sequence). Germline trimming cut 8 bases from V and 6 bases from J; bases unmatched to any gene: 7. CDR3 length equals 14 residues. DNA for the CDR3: TGTGCCAGCTCAGAGCGGGGGGATGCCGGGGAGCTGTTTTTT. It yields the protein CASSERGDAGELFF.

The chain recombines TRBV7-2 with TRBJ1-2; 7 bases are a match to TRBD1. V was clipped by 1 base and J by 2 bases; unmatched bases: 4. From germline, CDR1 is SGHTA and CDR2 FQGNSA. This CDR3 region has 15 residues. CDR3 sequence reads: CASSLGQGTNYGYTF. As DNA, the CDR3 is TGTGCCAGCAGCTTAGGACAGGGTACAAACTATGGCTACACCTTC.

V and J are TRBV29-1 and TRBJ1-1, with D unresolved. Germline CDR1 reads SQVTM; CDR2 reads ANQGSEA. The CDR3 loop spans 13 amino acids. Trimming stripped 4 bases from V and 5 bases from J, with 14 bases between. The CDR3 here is CSVAGLFGTEAFF. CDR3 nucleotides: TGCAGCGTTGCTGGGCTTTTTGGGACTGAAGCTTTCTTT.

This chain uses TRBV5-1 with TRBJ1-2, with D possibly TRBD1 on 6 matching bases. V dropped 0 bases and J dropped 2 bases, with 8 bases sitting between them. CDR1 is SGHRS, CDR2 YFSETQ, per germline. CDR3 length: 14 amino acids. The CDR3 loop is CASSLEGGNYGYTF. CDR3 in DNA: TGCGCCAGCAGCTTGGAGGGGGGGAACTATGGCTACACCTTC.

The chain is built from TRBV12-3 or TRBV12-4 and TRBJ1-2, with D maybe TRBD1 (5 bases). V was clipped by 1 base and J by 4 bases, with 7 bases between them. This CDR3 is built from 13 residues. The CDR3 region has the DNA TGTGCCAGCAGTTTAGGGACATCCTATGGCTACACCTTC. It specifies CASSLGTSYGYTF.

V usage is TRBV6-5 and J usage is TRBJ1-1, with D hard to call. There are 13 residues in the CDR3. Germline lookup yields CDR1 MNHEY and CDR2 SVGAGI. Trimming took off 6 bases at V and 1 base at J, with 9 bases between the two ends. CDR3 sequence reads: CASSVNRNTEAFF. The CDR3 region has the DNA TGTGCCAGCAGCGTAAACAGGAACACTGAAGCTTTCTTT.

This CDR3 reads CASSLRAGVNSPLHF. The CDR3 region has the DNA TGCGCCAGCAGCTTGAGGGCAGGGGTAAATTCACCCCTCCACTTT. The genes are TRBV5-1 and TRBJ1-6; D may be TRBD1 (6 bases). This CDR3 is built from 15 residues. Trimming stripped 1 base from V and 7 bases from J, with 12 bases between. Germline CDR1 reads SGHRS; CDR2 reads YFSETQ. The full variable domain, rest sourced from reference TRBV5-1 and TRBJ1-6, is KAGVTQTPRYLIKTRGQQVTLSCSPISGHRSVSWYQQTPGQGLQFLFEYFSETQRNKGNFPGRFSGRQFSNSRSEMNVSTLELGDSALYLCASSLRAGVNSPLHFGNGTRLTVT.

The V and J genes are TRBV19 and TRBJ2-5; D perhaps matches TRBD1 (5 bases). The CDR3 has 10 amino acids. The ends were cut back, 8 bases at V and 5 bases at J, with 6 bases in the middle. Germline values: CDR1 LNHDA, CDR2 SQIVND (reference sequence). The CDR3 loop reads CASSGETQYF. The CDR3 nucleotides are TGTGCCAGTTCAGGGGAGACCCAGTACTTC.